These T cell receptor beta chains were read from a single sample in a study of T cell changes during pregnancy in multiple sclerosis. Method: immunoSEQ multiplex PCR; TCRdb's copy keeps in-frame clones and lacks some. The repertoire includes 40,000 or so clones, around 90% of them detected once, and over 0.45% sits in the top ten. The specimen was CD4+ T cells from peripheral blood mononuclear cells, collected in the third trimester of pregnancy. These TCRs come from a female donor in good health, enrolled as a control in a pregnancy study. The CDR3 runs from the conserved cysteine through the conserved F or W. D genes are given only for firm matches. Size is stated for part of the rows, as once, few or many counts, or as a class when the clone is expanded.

CASSLVVNIAGETQYF,TGTGCCAGCAGCTTAGTTGTAAACATAGCAGGGGAGACCCAGTACTTC,-,once,TRBJ2-5,TRBV7-9
CASTVVAGVRDEQYF,TGTGCCAGCACAGTCGTAGCGGGAGTTCGCGACGAGCAGTACTTC,TRBD2,-,TRBJ2-7,TRBV6-1
CASSSRGGQPQHF,TGTGCCAGCAGCTCGAGGGGGGGTCAGCCCCAGCATTTT,-,-,TRBJ1-5,TRBV5-5
CASSPQRRDCNQPQHF,TGTGCCAGCAGCCCCCAAAGGAGGGATTGCAATCAGCCCCAGCATTTT,-,-,TRBJ1-5,TRBV7-3
CASSVDGNLYNEQFF,TGTGCCAGCAGCGTAGACGGGAATTTGTACAATGAGCAGTTCTTC,-,-,TRBJ2-1,TRBV9
CATSRTPGQHSNQPQHF,TGTGCCACCAGCAGAACCCCGGGACAGCATAGCAATCAGCCCCAGCATTTT,TRBD1,once,TRBJ1-5,TRBV15
CAISESTSGTQYF,TGTGCCATCAGTGAGTCGACTAGCGGGACGCAGTATTTT,TRBD2,-,TRBJ2-3,TRBV10-3
CASSKNTGGAYNEQFF,TGCGCCAGCAGCAAAAACACAGGGGGCGCGTACAATGAGCAGTTCTTC,TRBD1,-,TRBJ2-1,TRBV4-3
CASSPSGVRDTQYF,TGCGCCAGCAGCCCTAGCGGGGTGAGGGATACGCAGTATTTT,TRBD2,-,TRBJ2-3,TRBV10-2
CASSLKSGANTGELFF,TGTGCCAGCAGCTTAAAGAGCGGCGCGAACACCGGGGAGCTGTTTTTT,-,-,TRBJ2-2,TRBV7-9
CASSSLRTGSSEAFF,TGTGCCAGCAGCTCCCTTCGGACAGGGAGCTCTGAAGCTTTCTTT,TRBD1,-,TRBJ1-1,TRBV7-2
CAWGWAGHTDTQYF,TGTGCCTGGGGGTGGGCGGGCCACACAGATACGCAGTATTTT,-,-,TRBJ2-3,TRBV30
CASSQGRQDYGYTF,TGTGCCAGCAGCCAAGGCCGACAGGACTATGGCTACACCTTC,-,-,TRBJ1-2,TRBV14
CASGRDRMISSYNSPLHF,TGTGCCAGTGGGCGAGACCGTATGATAAGCTCCTATAATTCACCCCTCCACTTT,-,-,TRBJ1-6,TRBV19
CASSLAGAVGAFF,TGTGCCAGCAGCTTGGCGGGGGCGGTAGGAGCTTTCTTT,-,-,TRBJ1-1,TRBV11-1
CASSLSLGARAAYNEQFF,TGTGCCAGCAGCTTGTCTCTGGGGGCCAGGGCGGCCTACAATGAGCAGTTCTTC,-,-,TRBJ2-1,TRBV5-4
CATSRDPGQGGTEAFF,TGTGCCACCAGCAGAGATCCGGGACAGGGTGGGACTGAAGCTTTCTTT,TRBD1,-,TRBJ1-1,TRBV15
CASSDQEVAGELFF,TGTGCCAGCAGTGATCAGGAGGTTGCCGGGGAGCTGTTTTTT,-,-,TRBJ2-2,TRBV6-4
CASIKGEGLEGETQYF,TGTGCCAGCATTAAGGGGGAGGGCCTGGAGGGAGAGACCCAGTACTTC,-,-,TRBJ2-5,TRBV2
CASSIPRAQGAYGYTF,TGTGCCAGTAGTATACCACGGGCGCAGGGGGCCTATGGCTACACCTTC,TRBD1,-,TRBJ1-2,TRBV19
CASSLVRVSQPQHF,TGTGCCAGCAGCTTAGTCCGGGTTAGTCAGCCCCAGCATTTT,-,once,TRBJ1-5,TRBV7-2
CAWSPDRGVYGYTF,TGTGCCTGGAGTCCCGACAGGGGTGTGTATGGCTACACCTTC,TRBD1,-,TRBJ1-2,TRBV30
CSVTPRGNTIYF,TGCAGCGTCACCCCGAGGGGGAACACCATATATTTT,-,once,TRBJ1-3,TRBV29-1
CASSPWPALNEQFF,TGTGCCAGCTCACCATGGCCCGCCCTCAATGAGCAGTTCTTC,-,-,TRBJ2-1,TRBV18
CASSLRLAGNLNEQFF,TGCGCCAGCAGCCTCAGACTAGCGGGGAACCTCAATGAGCAGTTCTTC,TRBD2,-,TRBJ2-1,TRBV5-1
CASSGLAGGETQYF,TGCGCCAGCAGCGGACTAGCGGGAGGAGAGACCCAGTACTTC,TRBD2,-,TRBJ2-5,TRBV4-3
CASSFLEESTEAFF,TGTGCCAGCAGCTTTCTTGAGGAGAGCACTGAAGCTTTCTTT,-,few,TRBJ1-1,TRBV5-6
CASSQGPGRGNEQFF,TGTGCCAGCAGCCAAGGACCCGGGAGGGGTAATGAGCAGTTCTTC,TRBD2,few,TRBJ2-1,TRBV14
CASKLAGAAPSSYEQYF,TGTGCCAGCAAGCTAGCGGGGGCCGCACCGAGCTCCTACGAGCAGTACTTC,TRBD2,-,TRBJ2-7,TRBV2
CASSPGGQPFETQYF,TGTGCCAGCAGCCCAGGGGGACAGCCCTTCGAGACCCAGTACTTC,TRBD1,-,TRBJ2-5,TRBV7-2
CASRNGPGTGDYEQYF,TGTGCCAGCAGAAATGGGCCCGGGACAGGGGACTACGAGCAGTACTTC,TRBD1,-,TRBJ2-7,TRBV2
CASSTNYGYTF,TGTGCCAGTAGTACAAACTATGGCTACACCTTC,-,-,TRBJ1-2,TRBV19
CAWSRAPAPEQYF,TGTGCCTGGAGTCGTGCGCCCGCCCCGGAGCAGTACTTC,-,-,TRBJ2-7,TRBV30
CASSLGTSKIYEQYF,TGTGCCAGCAGCTTAGGGACTAGCAAGATTTACGAGCAGTACTTC,TRBD2,-,TRBJ2-7,TRBV7-8
CASSDTVGGEQPQHF,TGTGCCAGCTCAGATACCGTGGGGGGAGAACAGCCCCAGCATTTT,-,-,TRBJ1-5,TRBV18
CASSPRRTGGGEQYF,TGTGCCAGCAGCCCCCGAAGAACAGGGGGCGGCGAGCAGTACTTC,TRBD1,once,TRBJ2-7,TRBV6-5
CASSLDSGRAGEQFF,TGTGCCAGTAGTTTAGATAGCGGGAGGGCGGGTGAGCAGTTCTTC,TRBD2,-,TRBJ2-1,TRBV19
CASRPTRDRGLEQYF,TGTGCCAGCAGACCAACACGGGACAGGGGGCTTGAGCAGTACTTC,TRBD1,once,TRBJ2-7,TRBV28
CASSLAGAQPQHF,TGTGCCAGCAGCTTGGCGGGGGCACAGCCCCAGCATTTT,-,-,TRBJ1-5,TRBV7-9
CASTRGGASNEQFF,TGTGCCAGTACGCGCGGGGGGGCTTCCAATGAGCAGTTCTTC,TRBD2,-,TRBJ2-1,TRBV19
CASSYKIGLVYPSGAYEQYF,TGTGCCAGCAGTTATAAGATCGGACTAGTCTACCCCTCGGGAGCCTACGAGCAGTACTTC,TRBD2,-,TRBJ2-7,TRBV28
CASSDVRGAGYQPQHF,TGTGCCAGCAGTGATGTTCGCGGGGCAGGCTATCAGCCCCAGCATTTT,-,once,TRBJ1-5,TRBV2
CASSSQDRGPETQYF,TGTGCCAGCTCATCACAAGACAGGGGCCCAGAGACCCAGTACTTC,TRBD1,-,TRBJ2-5,TRBV18
CASSQKETQYF,TGTGCCAGCAGCCAGAAAGAGACCCAGTACTTC,-,-,TRBJ2-5,TRBV5-4
CASSVLSGDYGYTF,TGTGCCAGCAGCGTACTGTCAGGGGACTATGGCTACACCTTC,-,few,TRBJ1-2,TRBV9
CASSLAGRDNQPQHF,TGTGCCAGCAGCTTGGCCGGGAGGGACAATCAGCCCCAGCATTTT,-,-,TRBJ1-5,TRBV5-6
CASSGGGSYNEQFF,TGCGCCAGCAGCGGCGGGGGTAGCTACAATGAGCAGTTCTTC,TRBD2,-,TRBJ2-1,TRBV5-1
CASSLSGAETQYF,TGTGCCAGCAGCTTGAGCGGCGCGGAGACCCAGTACTTC,-,-,TRBJ2-5,TRBV5-4
CASSSGTSGKYEQYF,TGTGCCAGCAGTTCCGGGACTAGCGGGAAATACGAGCAGTACTTC,TRBD2,-,TRBJ2-7,TRBV11-2
CASSQEAVYNEQFF,TGCGCCAGCAGCCAAGAGGCAGTCTACAATGAGCAGTTCTTC,-,-,TRBJ2-1,TRBV4-1
CASSPGLGSYEQYF,TGTGCCAGCTCACCGGGACTAGGGTCCTACGAGCAGTACTTC,TRBD2,-,TRBJ2-7,TRBV18
CASSPDTYGYTF,TGTGCCAGCAGTCCGGACACCTATGGCTACACCTTC,-,once,TRBJ1-2,TRBV7-9
CASSESASRSRSPLHF,TGTGCCAGCAGTGAATCGGCGTCCAGGTCAAGGTCACCCCTCCACTTT,-,-,TRBJ1-6,TRBV6-1
CASAPGLAATDTQYF,TGTGCCAGCGCTCCAGGACTAGCGGCCACAGATACGCAGTATTTT,TRBD2,-,TRBJ2-3,TRBV7-9